The clone carrying this TCR beta chain was observed a handful of times. No antigen is known for it. Because it lacks the conserved phenylalanine or tryptophan at the end, this CDR3 is likely a read error. This sample stems from a study of metastatic and nonmetastatic thyroid tumors. Across the study: Repertoire comparisons spanned blood and tumor or nodule tissue from malignant and benign thyroid patients. Study conclusions and caveats: As reported, TCR beta diversity in blood and tumor was significantly higher in malignant thyroid tumors than in benign nodules.

Germline V CDR1 and CDR2: LNHDA, SQIVND (reference sequence). The CDR3 has 13 residues. The ends were cut back, 9 bases at V and 4 bases at J, with 16 bases in the middle. Patients were all untreated before their thyroid surgery. As originally analysed: Between-group CDR3 differences, defined by clinicopathological status, yielded a distant-metastasis classifier for papillary thyroid cancer. Through MiXCR, TCRdb re-clonotyped the PCR reads. The V and J calls follow TCRdb's processing rather than the paper's. Of 49,000 or so clones listed, around 25% are singletons. The sequence derives from a male donor with papillary thyroid cancer or a benign thyroid nodule (not recorded which). Some clones in this sample may be carry-over from other donors' samples. Specimen: blood. The J gene is TRBJ2-7, the V gene TRBV19; a weak D match, TRBD2 (5 bases). CDR3 amino acids: CARVARDRYEQYL. The CDR3 bases are TGTGCCAGAGTAGCGCGTGACCGTTACGAGCAGTACCTC.